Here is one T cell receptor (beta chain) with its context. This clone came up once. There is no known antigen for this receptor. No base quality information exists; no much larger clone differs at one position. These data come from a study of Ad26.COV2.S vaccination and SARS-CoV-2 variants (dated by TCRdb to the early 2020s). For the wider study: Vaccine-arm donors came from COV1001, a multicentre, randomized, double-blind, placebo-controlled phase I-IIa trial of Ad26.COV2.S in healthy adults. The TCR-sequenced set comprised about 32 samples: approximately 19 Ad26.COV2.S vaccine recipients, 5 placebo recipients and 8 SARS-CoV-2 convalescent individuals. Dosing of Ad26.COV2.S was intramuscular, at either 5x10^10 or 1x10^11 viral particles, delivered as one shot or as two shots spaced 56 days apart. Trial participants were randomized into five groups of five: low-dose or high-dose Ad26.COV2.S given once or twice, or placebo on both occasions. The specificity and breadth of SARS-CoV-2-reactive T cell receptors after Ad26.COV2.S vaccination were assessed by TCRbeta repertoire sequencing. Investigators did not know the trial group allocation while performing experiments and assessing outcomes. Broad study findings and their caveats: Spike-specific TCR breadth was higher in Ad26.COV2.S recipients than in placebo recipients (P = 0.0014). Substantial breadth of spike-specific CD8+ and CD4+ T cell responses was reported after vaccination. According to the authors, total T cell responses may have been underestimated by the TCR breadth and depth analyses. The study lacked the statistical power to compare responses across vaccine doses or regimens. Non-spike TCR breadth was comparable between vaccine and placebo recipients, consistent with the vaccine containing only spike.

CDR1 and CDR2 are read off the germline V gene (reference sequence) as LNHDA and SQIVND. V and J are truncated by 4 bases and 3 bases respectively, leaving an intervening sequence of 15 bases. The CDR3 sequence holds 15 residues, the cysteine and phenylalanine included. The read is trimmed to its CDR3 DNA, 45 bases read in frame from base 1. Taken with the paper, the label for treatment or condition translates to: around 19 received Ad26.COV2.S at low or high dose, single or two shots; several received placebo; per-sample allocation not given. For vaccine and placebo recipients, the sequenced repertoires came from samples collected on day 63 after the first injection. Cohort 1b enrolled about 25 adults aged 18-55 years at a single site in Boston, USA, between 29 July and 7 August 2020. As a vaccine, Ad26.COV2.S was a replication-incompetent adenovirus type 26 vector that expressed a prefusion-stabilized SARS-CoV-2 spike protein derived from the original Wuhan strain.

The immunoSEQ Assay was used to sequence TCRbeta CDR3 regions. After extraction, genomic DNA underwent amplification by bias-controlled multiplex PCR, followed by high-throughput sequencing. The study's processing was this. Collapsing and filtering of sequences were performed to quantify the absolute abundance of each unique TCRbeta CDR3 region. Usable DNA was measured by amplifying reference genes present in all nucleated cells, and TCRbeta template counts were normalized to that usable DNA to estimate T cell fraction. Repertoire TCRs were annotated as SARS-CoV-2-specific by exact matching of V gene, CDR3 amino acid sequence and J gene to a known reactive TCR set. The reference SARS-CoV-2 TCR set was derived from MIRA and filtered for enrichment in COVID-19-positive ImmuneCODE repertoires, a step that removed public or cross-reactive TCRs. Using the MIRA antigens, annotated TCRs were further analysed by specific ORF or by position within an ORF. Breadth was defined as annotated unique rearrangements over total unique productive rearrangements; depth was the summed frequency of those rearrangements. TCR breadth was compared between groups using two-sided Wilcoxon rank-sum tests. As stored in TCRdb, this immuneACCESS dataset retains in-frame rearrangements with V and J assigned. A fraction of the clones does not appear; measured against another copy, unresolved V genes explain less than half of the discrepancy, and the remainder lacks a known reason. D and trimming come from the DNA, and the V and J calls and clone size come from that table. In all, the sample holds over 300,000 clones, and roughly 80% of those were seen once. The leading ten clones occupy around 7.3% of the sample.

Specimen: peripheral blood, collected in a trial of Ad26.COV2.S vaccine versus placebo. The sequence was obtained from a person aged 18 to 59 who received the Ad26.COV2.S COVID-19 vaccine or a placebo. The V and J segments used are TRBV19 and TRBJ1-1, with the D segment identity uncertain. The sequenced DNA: TGTGCCAGTAGTAAGGCAGCCCCCGGGGACACTGAAGCTTTCTTT. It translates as CASSKAAPGDTEAFF.